This T cell receptor beta chain came from a study of ipilimumab plus nivolumab after autologous stem cell transplantation. Generated by immunoSEQ multiplex PCR, the TCRdb table keeps only in-frame clones and is missing some. The data contain thousands of clones, roughly 80% of them seen just once; the ten biggest clones take up approximately 15%. Germline V lookup: CDR1 SGHTA, CDR2 FQGTGA. This CDR3 region has 17 residues. V was clipped by 6 bases and J by 5 bases, with 24 bases between them. The gene calls are TRBV7-3 and TRBJ2-3; D possibly matches TRBD1 or TRBD2 (7 bases each). This TCR derives from a male donor with multiple myeloma. This material consisted of PBMCs, taken in a trial of ipilimumab plus nivolumab as post-transplant consolidation. The CDR3 bases are TGTGCCAGCAGTTCCCCCCCAGGGGGGGGGCTTGAAGATACGCAGTATTTT. Encoded protein: CASSSPPGGGLEDTQYF.